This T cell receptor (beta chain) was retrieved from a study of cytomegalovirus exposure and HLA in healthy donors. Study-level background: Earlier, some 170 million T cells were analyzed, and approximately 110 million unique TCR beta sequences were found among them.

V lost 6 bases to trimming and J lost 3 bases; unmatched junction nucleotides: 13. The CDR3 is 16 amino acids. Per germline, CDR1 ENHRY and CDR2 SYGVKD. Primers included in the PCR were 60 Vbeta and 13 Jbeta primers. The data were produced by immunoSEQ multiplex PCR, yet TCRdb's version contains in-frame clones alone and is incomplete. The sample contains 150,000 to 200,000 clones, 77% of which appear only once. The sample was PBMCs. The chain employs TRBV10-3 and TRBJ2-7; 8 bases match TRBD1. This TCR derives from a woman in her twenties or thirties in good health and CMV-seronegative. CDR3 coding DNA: TGTGCCATCAGAGGACAGGGACAACTTACAGGCTACGAGCAGTACTTC. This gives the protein CAIRGQGQLTGYEQYF.